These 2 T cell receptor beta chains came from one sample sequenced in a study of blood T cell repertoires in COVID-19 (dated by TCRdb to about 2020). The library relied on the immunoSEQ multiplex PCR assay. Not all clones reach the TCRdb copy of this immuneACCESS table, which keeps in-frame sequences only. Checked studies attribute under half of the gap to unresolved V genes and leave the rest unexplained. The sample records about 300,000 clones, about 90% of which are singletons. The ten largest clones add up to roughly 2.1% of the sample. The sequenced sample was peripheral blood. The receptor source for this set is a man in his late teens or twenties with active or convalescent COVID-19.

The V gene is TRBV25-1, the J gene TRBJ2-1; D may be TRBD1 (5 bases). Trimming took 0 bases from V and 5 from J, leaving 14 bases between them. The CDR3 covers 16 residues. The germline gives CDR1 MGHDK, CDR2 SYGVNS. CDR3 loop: CASSEYVGVINNEQFF. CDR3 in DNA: TGTGCCAGCAGTGAATATGTAGGGGTAATCAACAATGAGCAGTTCTTC.

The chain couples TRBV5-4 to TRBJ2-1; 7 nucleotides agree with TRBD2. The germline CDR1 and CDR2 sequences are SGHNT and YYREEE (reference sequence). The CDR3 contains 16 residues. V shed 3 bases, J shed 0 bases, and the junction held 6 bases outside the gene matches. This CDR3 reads CASSSGGGGSYNEQFF. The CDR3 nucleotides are TGTGCCAGCAGCTCCGGCGGCGGGGGCTCCTACAATGAGCAGTTCTTC. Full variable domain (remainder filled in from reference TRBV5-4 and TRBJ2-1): ETGVTQSPTHLIKTRGQQVTLRCSSQSGHNTVSWYQQALGQGPQFIFQYYREEENGRGNFPPRFSGLQFPNYSSELNVNALELDDSALYLCASSSGGGGSYNEQFFGPGTRLTVL.